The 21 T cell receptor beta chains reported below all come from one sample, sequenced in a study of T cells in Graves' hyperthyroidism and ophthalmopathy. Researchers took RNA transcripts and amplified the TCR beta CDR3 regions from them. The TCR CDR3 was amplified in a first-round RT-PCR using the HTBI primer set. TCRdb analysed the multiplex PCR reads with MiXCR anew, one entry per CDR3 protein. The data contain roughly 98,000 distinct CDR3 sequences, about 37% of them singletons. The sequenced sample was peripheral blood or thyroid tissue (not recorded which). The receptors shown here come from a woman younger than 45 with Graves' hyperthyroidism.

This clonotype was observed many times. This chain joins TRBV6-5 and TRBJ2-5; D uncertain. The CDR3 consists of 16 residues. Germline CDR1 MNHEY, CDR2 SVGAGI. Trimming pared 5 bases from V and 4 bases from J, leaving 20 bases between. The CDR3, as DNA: TGTGCCAGCAGTCTAGTATTTGACACTTTCGGAGAGACCCAGTACTTC. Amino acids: CASSLVFDTFGETQYF.

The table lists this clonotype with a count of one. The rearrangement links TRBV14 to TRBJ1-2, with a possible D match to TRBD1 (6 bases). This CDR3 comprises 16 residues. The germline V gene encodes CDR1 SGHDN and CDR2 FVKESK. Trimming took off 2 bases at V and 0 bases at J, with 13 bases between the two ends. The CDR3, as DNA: TGTGCCAGCAGCCAAATCGGGGCAGGGGCTAACTATGGCTACACCTTC. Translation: CASSQIGAGANYGYTF.

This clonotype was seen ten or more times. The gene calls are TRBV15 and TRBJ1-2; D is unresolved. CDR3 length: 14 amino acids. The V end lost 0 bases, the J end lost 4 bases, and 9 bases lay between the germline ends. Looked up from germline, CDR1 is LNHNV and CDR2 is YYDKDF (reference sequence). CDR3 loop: CATSRDRSGYGYTF. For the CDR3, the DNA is TGTGCCACCAGCAGAGACCGGAGCGGCTATGGCTACACCTTC.

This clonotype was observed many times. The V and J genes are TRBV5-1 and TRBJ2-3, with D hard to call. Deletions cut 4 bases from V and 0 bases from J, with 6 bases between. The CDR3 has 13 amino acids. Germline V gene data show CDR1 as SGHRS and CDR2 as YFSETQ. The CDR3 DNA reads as TGCGCCAGCAGCCTCTATAGCACAGATACGCAGTATTTT. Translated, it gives CASSLYSTDTQYF.

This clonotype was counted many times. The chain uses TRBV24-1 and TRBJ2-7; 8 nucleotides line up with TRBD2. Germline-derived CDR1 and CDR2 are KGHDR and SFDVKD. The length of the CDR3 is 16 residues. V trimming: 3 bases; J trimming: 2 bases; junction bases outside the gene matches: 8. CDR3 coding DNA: TGTGCCACCAGTGATCCCGGAACTAGCGGAACCTACGAGCAGTACTTC. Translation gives CATSDPGTSGTYEQYF.

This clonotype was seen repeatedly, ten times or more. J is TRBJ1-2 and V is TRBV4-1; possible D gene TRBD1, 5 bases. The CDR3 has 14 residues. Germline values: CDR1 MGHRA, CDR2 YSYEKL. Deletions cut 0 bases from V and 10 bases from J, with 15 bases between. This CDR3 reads CASSQDRGGSPYTF. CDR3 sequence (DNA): TGCGCCAGCAGCCAAGATCGGGGGGGAAGCCCCTACACCTTC.

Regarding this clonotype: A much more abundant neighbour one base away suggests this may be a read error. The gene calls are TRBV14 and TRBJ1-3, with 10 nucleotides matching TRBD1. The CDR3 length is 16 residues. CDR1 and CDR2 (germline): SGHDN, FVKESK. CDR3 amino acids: CASSQRDRGSGSTIYF. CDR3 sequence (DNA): TGTGCCAGCAGCCAACGGGACAGGGGATCTGGAAGCACCATATATTTT.

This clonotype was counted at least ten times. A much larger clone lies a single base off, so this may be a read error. The CDR3 is CASRPAGATEAFF. In nucleotides, the CDR3 is TGTGCCAGCAGGCCCGCGGGGGCGACTGAAGCTTTCTTT. The chain is built from TRBV7-8 and TRBJ1-1, with D maybe TRBD1 (6 bases). Germline lookup yields CDR1 SGHVS and CDR2 FQNEAQ. This CDR3 is built from 13 residues. V was pared by 6 bases and J by 5 bases, with 13 bases between.

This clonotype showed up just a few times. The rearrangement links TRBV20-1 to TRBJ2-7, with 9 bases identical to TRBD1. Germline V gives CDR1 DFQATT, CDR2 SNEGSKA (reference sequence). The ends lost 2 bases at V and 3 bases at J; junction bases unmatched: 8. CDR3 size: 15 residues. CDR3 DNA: TGCAGTGCTAGATCTTCCGGGACAGGGTTCTACGAGCAGTACTTC. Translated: CSARSSGTGFYEQYF.

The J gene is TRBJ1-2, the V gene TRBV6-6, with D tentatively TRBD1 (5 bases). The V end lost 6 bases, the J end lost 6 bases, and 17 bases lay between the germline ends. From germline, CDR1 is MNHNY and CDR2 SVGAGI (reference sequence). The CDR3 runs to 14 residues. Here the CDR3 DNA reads TGTGCCAGCAGCCAGATCAAGGGGCTTAATGGCTACACCTTC. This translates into CASSQIKGLNGYTF.

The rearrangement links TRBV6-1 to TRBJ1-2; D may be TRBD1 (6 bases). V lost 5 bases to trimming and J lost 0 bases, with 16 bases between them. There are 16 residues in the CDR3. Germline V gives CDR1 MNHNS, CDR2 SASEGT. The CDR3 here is CASSYTTGSANYGYTF. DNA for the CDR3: TGTGCCAGCAGTTATACTACAGGGAGCGCTAACTATGGCTACACCTTC.

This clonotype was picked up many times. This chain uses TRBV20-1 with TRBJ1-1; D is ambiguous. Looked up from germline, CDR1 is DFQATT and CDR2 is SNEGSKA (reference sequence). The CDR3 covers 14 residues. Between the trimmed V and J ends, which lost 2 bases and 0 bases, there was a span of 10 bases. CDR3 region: CSARLAIMNTEAFF. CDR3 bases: TGCAGTGCTAGACTTGCCATTATGAACACTGAAGCTTTCTTT.

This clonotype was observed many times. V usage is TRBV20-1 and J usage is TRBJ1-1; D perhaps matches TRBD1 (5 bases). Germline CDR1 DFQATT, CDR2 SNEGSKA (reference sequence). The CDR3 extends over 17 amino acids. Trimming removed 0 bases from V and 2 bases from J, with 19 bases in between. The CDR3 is CSARDLVGAIPNTEAFF. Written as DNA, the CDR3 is TGCAGTGCTAGAGATCTGGTTGGGGCAATTCCTAACACTGAAGCTTTCTTT.

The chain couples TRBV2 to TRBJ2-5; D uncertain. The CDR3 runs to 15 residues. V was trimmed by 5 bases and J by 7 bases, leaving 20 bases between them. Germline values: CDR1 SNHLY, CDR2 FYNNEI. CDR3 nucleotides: TGTGCCAGCAGTTTCGGAGTAGGACCCGGCGGGACCCAGTACTTC. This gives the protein CASSFGVGPGGTQYF.

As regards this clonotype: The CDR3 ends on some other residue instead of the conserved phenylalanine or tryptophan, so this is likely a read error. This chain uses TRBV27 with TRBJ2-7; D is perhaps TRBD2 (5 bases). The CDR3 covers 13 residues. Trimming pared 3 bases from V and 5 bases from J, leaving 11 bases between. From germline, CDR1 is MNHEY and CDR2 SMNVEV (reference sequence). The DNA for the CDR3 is TGTGCCAGCAGTTTGTCGGGAAAAAACGAGCAGTACTAC. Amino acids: CASSLSGKNEQYY.

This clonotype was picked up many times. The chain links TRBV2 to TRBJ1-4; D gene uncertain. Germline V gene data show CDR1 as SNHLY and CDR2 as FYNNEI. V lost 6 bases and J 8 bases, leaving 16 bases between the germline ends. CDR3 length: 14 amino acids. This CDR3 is CASSDGRVGEKLFF. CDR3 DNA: TGTGCCAGCAGCGACGGTCGAGTGGGAGAAAAACTGTTTTTT.

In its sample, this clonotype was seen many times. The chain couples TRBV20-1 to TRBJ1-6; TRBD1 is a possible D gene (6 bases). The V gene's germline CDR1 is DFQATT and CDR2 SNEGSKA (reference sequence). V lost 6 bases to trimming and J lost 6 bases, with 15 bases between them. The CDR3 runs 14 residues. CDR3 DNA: TGCAGTGCGCCACAGGGAACGGGTAATTCACCCCTCCACTTT. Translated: CSAPQGTGNSPLHF.

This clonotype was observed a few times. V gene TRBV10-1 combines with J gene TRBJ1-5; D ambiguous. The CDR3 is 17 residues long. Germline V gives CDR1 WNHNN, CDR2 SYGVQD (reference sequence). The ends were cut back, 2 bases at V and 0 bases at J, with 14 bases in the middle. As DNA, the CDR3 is TGCGCCAGCAGTGAGAGTAGAGGGCGGGATAGCAATCAGCCCCAGCATTTT. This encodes CASSESRGRDSNQPQHF.

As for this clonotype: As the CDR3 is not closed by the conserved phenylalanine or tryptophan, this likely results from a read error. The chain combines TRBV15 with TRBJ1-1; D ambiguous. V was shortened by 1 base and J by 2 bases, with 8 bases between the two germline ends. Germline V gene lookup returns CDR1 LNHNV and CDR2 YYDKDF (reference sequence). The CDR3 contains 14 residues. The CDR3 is CATSRVGPNTEAFS. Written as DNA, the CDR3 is TGTGCCACCAGCAGAGTGGGCCCTAACACTGAAGCTTTCTCT.

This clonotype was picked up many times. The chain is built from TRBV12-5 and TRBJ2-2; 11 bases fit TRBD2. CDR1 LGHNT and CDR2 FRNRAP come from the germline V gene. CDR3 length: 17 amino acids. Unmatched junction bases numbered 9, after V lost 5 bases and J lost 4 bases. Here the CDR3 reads CASGKGLAGAFTGELFF. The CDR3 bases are TGTGCTAGTGGTAAAGGACTAGCGGGCGCGTTCACCGGGGAGCTGTTTTTT.

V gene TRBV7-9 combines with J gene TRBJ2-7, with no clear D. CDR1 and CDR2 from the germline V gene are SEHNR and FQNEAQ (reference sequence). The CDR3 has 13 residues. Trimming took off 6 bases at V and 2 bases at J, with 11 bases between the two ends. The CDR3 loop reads CASRPDGPYEQYF. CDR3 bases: TGTGCCAGCAGGCCGGACGGACCCTACGAGCAGTACTTC. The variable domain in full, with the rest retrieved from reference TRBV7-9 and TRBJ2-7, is DTGVSQNPRHKITKRGQNVTFRCDPISEHNRLYWYRQTLGQGPEFLTYFQNEAQLEKSRLLSDRFSAERPKGSFSTLEIQRTEQGDSAMYLCASRPDGPYEQYFGPGTRLTVT.